Shown below are 7 T cell receptor beta chains from a single sample sequenced in a study of TIL therapy for anti-PD-1-resistant metastatic lung cancer. This was the immunoSEQ v3 assay. Profiling relied on immunoSEQ multiplex PCR, and the TCRdb table lists in-frame clones only, not all of them. In the table there are 10,000 or so clones, 55% to 60% of which are singletons. Time point noted: pre-treatment sample, taken before nivolumab and TIL therapy. Tumor tissue came from excised metastases, mostly pleural nodules or supraclavicular lymph nodes. Sequences were derived from tumor tissue, sampled at baseline. The receptors here all came from a person aged 25-85 years with non-small cell lung cancer.

The chain couples TRBV5-1 to TRBJ2-1; D is undetermined. This CDR3 region has 15 residues. V lost 0 bases and J lost 0, with 7 bases in between. The germline gives CDR1 SGHRS, CDR2 YFSETQ. The CDR3 loop reads CASSLVSSSYNEQFF. The CDR3 DNA sequence: TGCGCCAGCAGCTTGGTCTCCAGCTCCTACAATGAGCAGTTCTTC.

With regard to this clone: An end of the junction does not agree with germline; a read error may underlie this. V is TRBV7-7 and J is TRBJ2-1, with a weak D call TRBD1 (5 bases). CDR1 SSHAT and CDR2 FNYEAQ come from the germline V gene (reference sequence). The CDR3 is 14 amino acids. CDR3 in DNA: TGTGCTAGCAGCCTGTTACAGGATTCCAATGAGCAGTTCTTC. It codes for CASSLLQDSNEQFF.

The chain uses TRBV5-1 and TRBJ2-3, with D tentatively TRBD2 (5 bases). The germline V and J ends were trimmed by 3 bases and 2 bases, with 10 bases remaining between them. CDR1 and CDR2 from the germline V gene are SGHRS and YFSETQ. This CDR3 has 14 amino acids. The CDR3: CASSWGAATDTQYF. CDR3 DNA sequence: TGCGCCAGCAGCTGGGGAGCTGCCACAGATACGCAGTATTTT.

The V gene is TRBV4-3, the J gene TRBJ1-1; 10 bases map to TRBD1. CDR1 and CDR2 from the germline V gene are LGHNA and YSLEER. The CDR3 has 14 residues. Trimming took 4 bases from V and 2 from J; bases not matched to a gene: 1. The DNA for the CDR3 is TGCGCCAGCAGCCTGACAGGGGGCAACACTGAAGCTTTCTTT. It specifies CASSLTGGNTEAFF.

The V gene is TRBV25-1, the J gene TRBJ1-1; no reliable D call. The V and J ends lost 1 base and 0 bases respectively, with 9 bases between them. The CDR3 runs 15 residues. CDR1 is MGHDK and CDR2 is SYGVNS in the germline V gene. This chain's CDR3 is CASSESTTLNTEAFF. The CDR3 DNA sequence: TGTGCCAGCAGTGAATCCACAACTTTGAACACTGAAGCTTTCTTT.

The chain is built from TRBV7-9 and TRBJ2-3; D could derive from TRBD1 or TRBD2 (5 bases each). The CDR3 runs to 15 residues. V dropped 1 base and J dropped 1 base, with 9 bases sitting between them. Germline-derived CDR1 and CDR2 are SEHNR and FQNEAQ (reference sequence). CDR3: CASSLGDGGTDTQYF. CDR3 nucleotides: TGTGCCAGCAGCTTAGGGGACGGCGGCACAGATACGCAGTATTTT.

V and J are TRBV4-1 and TRBJ1-1; 8 bases align to TRBD1. V lost 5 bases, J lost 3 bases, and 11 bases stayed unmatched. From germline, CDR1 is MGHRA and CDR2 YSYEKL. The CDR3 length is 16 residues. CDR3 sequence reads: CASSTRDRPDDTEAFF. DNA for the CDR3: TGCGCCAGCAGCACCCGGGACAGGCCGGACGACACTGAAGCTTTCTTT.